The T cell receptor beta chain described here comes from a study of blood T cell repertoires in COVID-19. Study as a whole: Donors in the United States, Italy and Spain gave samples during acute or convalescent COVID-19. T cells, B-cell-depleted T cells, or PBMCs supplied cDNA or gDNA.

How the authors handled the data: For nucleated cells, counts were estimated from reference gene primer amplification. The data were produced by immunoSEQ multiplex PCR, yet TCRdb's version contains in-frame clones alone and is incomplete. V and J calls and clone size are as listed in that table; D and trimming were resolved from the DNA. The sample includes under 200,000 clones, less than 85% of them seen just once. This CDR3 comprises 17 residues. Trimming took 5 bases from V and 5 from J, leaving 21 bases between them. CDR1 and CDR2 from the germline V gene are SEHNR and FQNEAQ (reference sequence).

This clonotype was obtained from a woman in her sixties with acute COVID-19. The sequencing sample was made of PBMCs or T cells enriched from blood (not recorded which). The J gene is TRBJ1-4, the V gene TRBV7-9; perhaps TRBD1 as D (5 bases). As DNA, the CDR3 is TGTGCCAGCAGCGAGCGAAGTGGGACTGACTTAAATGAAAAACTGTTTTTT. Encoded protein: CASSERSGTDLNEKLFF.